The TCR beta chain described here comes from a study of T cell responses to AZD1222 COVID-19 vaccine (dated by TCRdb to the early 2020s). As for the study more broadly: AZD1222 recipients given second doses at about 4 weeks or at about 12 weeks were pooled, since spike-specific TCR depth and breadth were not found to differ between the two schedules. Trial participants were enrolled into age subgroups of 18-55, 56-69 and 70-plus years, which contained around 150, 29 and 61 TCR-sequenced participants, respectively. TCR sequencing covered some 240 trial participants: 200 to 210 given two doses of AZD1222 and about 26 given two doses of MenACWY control vaccine.

Overall results and qualifications from the work: A significant rise in spike-specific TCR breadth and depth was observed after two AZD1222 doses relative to day 0 and relative to MenACWY recipients. The 56-69-year group was small, and its depth increase did not reach significance, likely because of low power. Epitopes outside the regions mutated in the B.1.351 and B.1.1.7 variants were reportedly recognized by nearly half of the unique spike-specific TCRs. Most participants were white British and females outnumbered males, and the authors suggested that clonal diversity may have been underestimated. Because no day 14 peak-response samples were available, the repertoires could be characterized only after the peak T cell response. Vaccine-associated CD4 TCRs spanned the whole spike protein, with dominant responses in regions 160-218 and 743-854. Conclusions about previously exposed vaccinees were limited because only six AZD1222 recipients were SARS-CoV-2 seropositive at baseline.

The CDR3 regions of human TCRbeta chains were analyzed by immunosequencing. Per the original workflow: TCRs in the repertoires were compared against a reference library of SARS-CoV-2-specific TCRs that had been generated with the MIRA antigen-specificity platform. Breadth was defined as the fraction of unique TCRs that were SARS-CoV-2-associated, and depth was defined as the fraction of total T cells that were SARS-CoV-2-associated. Using the MIRA data, each spike-specific TCR was mapped to the spike region that the TCR reacts to and placed in a CD4 or CD8 class. Log10-transformed breadth and depth values were compared by one-way ANOVA with Sidak's multiple comparisons tests. Here the immuneACCESS table is served through TCRdb, limited to in-frame sequences with V and J called. Missing clones are a known gap in these copies; in checked studies unresolved V genes cover under half, and the rest lacks a known reason. The V and J calls and clone size come from that table; D and trimming were worked out from the DNA. This sample has 150,000 or so clones in its table, and 80% to 90% of those were observed once. Approximately 8% of the sample is taken by the ten largest.

The sample's time point label is to be understood as: baseline before first vaccination. Samples from vaccinated people were obtained from the UK trials COV001 and COV002, which included a single-blind randomized controlled phase 2/3 trial of AZD1222 (ChAdOx1 nCoV-19) in healthy adults. For TCRbeta chain sequencing, PBMC samples from trial participants were taken at day 0 and at day 28 after the second dose. For this chain, trimming is 4 bases at the V end and 9 bases at the J end, and the number of junction bases without a gene match is 16. CDR1 and CDR2 were assigned from the germline V gene as LGHNA and YNFKEQ. From the cysteine through the phenylalanine, the CDR3 covers 16 amino acids. Of all the DNA, just the CDR3 is kept, 48 bases in frame from base 1. Turning to this clone: Its cognate antigen has yet to be identified. No much larger clone exists at a distance of one base, and base qualities are not known.

The chain links TRBV4-2 with TRBJ2-5, and 8 junction bases match TRBD2. The source is an adult in good health. The sequencing here drew on peripheral blood, taken on day 0 of AZD1222 vaccination. The nucleotide sequence is TGTGCCAGCAGCCTCCAACCCCTAGCGGGTCTTGAGGCCCAGTACTTC. This yields the protein CASSLQPLAGLEAQYF.